This TCR beta chain was sequenced in a study of shared clonotypes between healthy human individuals. This clone is a singleton in its sample. Terminally differentiated effector memory CD45RA+ cells were excluded from the naive CD8 cells, which were CD45RO-negative and positively selected for CCR7. Each cell subset's genomic DNA was divided evenly among several immunoSEQ plates. The protocol was immunoSEQ multiplex PCR, while the TCRdb copy is restricted to in-frame clones and leaves out a portion. The sample carries about 700,000 clones, 92% recorded once. V shed 2 bases and J shed 11 bases, with 11 bases lying between them. CDR3 length: 12 residues. Germline CDR1 MNHEY, CDR2 SVGAGI.

The sequencing sample was made of naive CD8+ T cells sorted from blood. The TCR was taken from a man between 25 and 39 years old in good health. This sequence joins TRBV6-5 and TRBJ2-3; TRBD1 might be the D (5 bases). The CDR3 nucleotides read TGTGCCAGCAGTTACGACAGTGAGATGCAGTATTTT. This gives the protein CASSYDSEMQYF.